Presented here are 9 T cell receptor beta chains from one specimen sequenced in a study of blood T cell repertoires in COVID-19 (TCRdb year 2020). Library prep was done by the immunoSEQ multiplex PCR assay. The source is immuneACCESS, and TCRdb retained only in-frame sequences with V and J called. Part of the clones is not carried over; for the studies checked, unresolved V genes explain less than half of this, and the remainder is unexplained. Here the sample has about 61,000 clones; 85% to 90% occur a single time. The ten largest clones take up approximately 4% of the sample. The sequencing sample was made of peripheral blood. The receptors here all came from a human donor in a cohort sampled during active COVID-19.

The chain employs TRBV2 and TRBJ2-3; tentatively, D is TRBD2 (6 bases). V lost 4 bases, J lost 2 bases, and 10 bases lay in between. Germline loops: CDR1 SNHLY, CDR2 FYNNEI. The CDR3 is 14 amino acids. The CDR3 bases are TGTGCCAGCAGTGGGGACTTTTACACAGATACGCAGTATTTT. Residues: CASSGDFYTDTQYF.

This chain connects TRBV2 to TRBJ2-1; 7 positions match TRBD2. Looked up from germline, CDR1 is SNHLY and CDR2 is FYNNEI. The CDR3 has 18 amino acids. V trimming: 0 bases; J trimming: 12 bases; junction bases outside the gene matches: 20. The CDR3 nucleotides are TGTGCCAGCAGTGAAGCGCTTCGGGGGACTACCAACTCGGAACGGCAGTTCTTC. Protein product: CASSEALRGTTNSERQFF.

The chain employs TRBV3-1 (or the pseudogene TRBV3-2) and TRBJ2-1; 8 bases are a match to TRBD2. Trimming at V came to 2 bases and at J to 7 bases, leaving 10 bases not matched to a gene. Germline values: CDR1 LGHDT, CDR2 YNNKEL (reference sequence). The CDR3 length is 16 residues. This CDR3 reads CASSQFPGLGGNEQFF. For the CDR3, the DNA is TGTGCCAGCAGCCAATTCCCGGGACTAGGGGGTAATGAGCAGTTCTTC.

This clone turned up a few times. This chain uses TRBV4-2 with TRBJ1-6; no clear D gene. This CDR3 has 18 residues. The germline gives CDR1 LGHNA, CDR2 YNFKEQ. With 3 bases removed from V and 5 bases from J, the gap between germline ends came to 20 bases. This CDR3 is CASSHPNFGESDNSPLHF. The CDR3 nucleotides are TGTGCCAGCAGCCACCCTAACTTCGGGGAGTCGGATAATTCACCCCTCCACTTT.

The chain joins TRBV30 to TRBJ2-7, with a possible D match to TRBD2 (5 bases). This CDR3 is built from 16 residues. Trimming took 0 bases from V and 2 from J, leaving 17 bases between them. CDR1 GTSNPN and CDR2 SVGIG come from the germline V gene (reference sequence). CDR3: CAWSVAQSDLPYEQYF. The CDR3 DNA reads TGTGCCTGGAGTGTTGCACAGTCGGACTTACCCTACGAGCAGTACTTC.

This clone has just one count. This chain connects TRBV11-2 to TRBJ1-5; D call uncertain. The CDR3 is made up of 14 amino acids. Trimming cost V 5 bases and J 0 bases, with 8 bases left between them. Germline V gene data show CDR1 as SGHAT and CDR2 as FQNNGV. CDR3 nucleotide sequence: TGTGCCAGCAGCCTACGATATAGCAATCAGCCCCAGCATTTT. It codes for CASSLRYSNQPQHF.

The chain is built from TRBV9 and TRBJ1-2, with a possible D match to TRBD1 (6 bases). The ends were cut back, 0 bases at V and 3 bases at J, with 12 bases in the middle. CDR3 length: 15 residues. In germline, CDR1 is SGDLS, CDR2 YYNGEE. In nucleotides, the CDR3 is TGTGCCAGCAGCGTAGGAGGGGGGGGCGACTATGGCTACACCTTC. This translates into CASSVGGGGDYGYTF.

The chain uses TRBV6-5 and TRBJ1-2, with D uncertain. Germline V gene data show CDR1 as MNHEY and CDR2 as SVGAGI. V lost 10 bases and J 2 bases, leaving 14 bases between the germline ends. This CDR3 is 13 amino acids long. Written as DNA, the CDR3 is TGTGCCACCCGGGTGACCACGAACTATGGCTACACCTTC. It is translated as CATRVTTNYGYTF.

The rearrangement links TRBV4-3 to TRBJ1-2, with 9 nucleotides matching TRBD1. V was clipped by 3 bases and J by 4 bases; unmatched bases: 6. This CDR3 comprises 15 residues. Germline CDR1 is LGHNA and CDR2 is YSLEER. CDR3 sequence reads: CASSQRDRAVYGYTF. The DNA of the CDR3 is TGCGCCAGCAGCCAGCGGGACAGGGCCGTCTATGGCTACACCTTC.